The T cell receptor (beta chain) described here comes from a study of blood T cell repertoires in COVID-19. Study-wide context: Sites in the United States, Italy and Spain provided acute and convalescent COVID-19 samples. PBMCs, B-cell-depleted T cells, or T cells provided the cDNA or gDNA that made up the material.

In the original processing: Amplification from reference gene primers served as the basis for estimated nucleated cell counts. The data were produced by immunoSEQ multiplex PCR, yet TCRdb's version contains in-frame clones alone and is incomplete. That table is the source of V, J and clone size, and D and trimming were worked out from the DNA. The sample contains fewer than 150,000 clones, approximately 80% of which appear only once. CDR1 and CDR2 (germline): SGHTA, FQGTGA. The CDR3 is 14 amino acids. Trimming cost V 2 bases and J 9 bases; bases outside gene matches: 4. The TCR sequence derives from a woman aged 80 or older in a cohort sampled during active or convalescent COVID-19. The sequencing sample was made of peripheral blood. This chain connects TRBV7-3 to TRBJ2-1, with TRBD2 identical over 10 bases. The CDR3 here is CASSLASGGTEQFF. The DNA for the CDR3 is TGTGCCAGCAGCTTAGCTAGCGGGGGCACTGAGCAGTTCTTC.